Detailed here is one TCR beta chain. Its antigen remains unidentified. J was trimmed by 1 base and V by 2 bases; bases with no gene match: 4. Germline V gene lookup returns CDR1 SGHNT and CDR2 YYREEE (reference sequence). This CDR3 contains 15 residues. These data originate in a study of cytomegalovirus exposure and HLA in healthy donors. Study-level results: As a later analysis showed, a missense DCLRE1C variant was linked to trimming of TCR beta V- and J-genes.

PCR used 60 Vbeta primers and 13 Jbeta primers. As handled by the study authors: The count from a later analysis was 65 million to 90 million unique TCR beta chains, around 10 million of them shared. The assay was immunoSEQ multiplex PCR, and TCRdb's table has in-frame clones only and misses some. That table furnishes V, J and clone size, whereas the DNA furnished D and trimming. Of 95,000 to 130,000 clones detected, about 80% appear once; the ten largest clones hold 3.5% to 4.5%. The chain combines TRBV5-4 with TRBJ2-3, with TRBD1 matching 7 bases. The TCR was taken from a man aged 25-45 years in good health and CMV-seropositive. Sequences were obtained from PBMCs. The CDR3: CASSLGGAGTDTQYF. The CDR3 region has the DNA TGTGCCAGCAGCTTAGGGGGCGCGGGCACAGATACGCAGTATTTT. Full variable domain (missing parts from reference TRBV5-4 and TRBJ2-3): ETGVTQSPTHLIKTRGQQVTLRCSSQSGHNTVSWYQQALGQGPQFIFQYYREEENGRGNFPPRFSGLQFPNYSSELNVNALELDDSALYLCASSLGGAGTDTQYFGPGTRLTVL.